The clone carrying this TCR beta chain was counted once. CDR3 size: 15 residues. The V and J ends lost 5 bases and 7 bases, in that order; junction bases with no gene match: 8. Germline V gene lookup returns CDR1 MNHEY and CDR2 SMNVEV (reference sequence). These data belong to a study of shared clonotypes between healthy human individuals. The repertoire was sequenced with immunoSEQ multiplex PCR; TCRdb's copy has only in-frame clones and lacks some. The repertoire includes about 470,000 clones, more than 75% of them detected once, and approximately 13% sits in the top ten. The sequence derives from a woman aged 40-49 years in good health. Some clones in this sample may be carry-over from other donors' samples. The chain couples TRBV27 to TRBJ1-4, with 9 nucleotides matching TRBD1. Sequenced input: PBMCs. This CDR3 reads CASSPVDRGGEKLFF. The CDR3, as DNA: TGTGCCAGCAGTCCAGTAGACAGGGGGGGTGAAAAACTGTTTTTT.